The T cell receptor (beta chain) under discussion was sequenced for a study of blood T cell repertoires in COVID-19. Study as a whole: PBMCs, B-cell-depleted T cells, or T cells provided the cDNA or gDNA that made up the material.

TCRdb's copy holds only in-frame clones and misses some; the assay was immunoSEQ multiplex PCR. The data hold about 250,000 clones, with around 83% observed a single time. V trimming: 5 bases; J trimming: 0 bases; junction bases outside the gene matches: 4. Germline-derived CDR1 and CDR2 are GTSNPN and SVGIG (reference sequence). The CDR3 consists of 14 residues. Exposed enrollees encountered a COVID-19 case at some point within 2 weeks before study entry. Sequencing was performed on PBMCs or T cells enriched from blood (not recorded which). The sequence came from a man aged 40-49 years who had been exposed to COVID-19. This sequence joins TRBV30 and TRBJ1-5, with 7 bases fitting TRBD1. The CDR3 loop reads CAWGTAYSNQPQHF. The CDR3 DNA follows: TGTGCCTGGGGGACAGCGTATAGCAATCAGCCCCAGCATTTT.